Each of the 21 T cell receptor beta chains below was sequenced from the same sample in a study of shared clonotypes between healthy human individuals. TCRdb keeps only in-frame clones here, not all; method: immunoSEQ multiplex PCR. This sample carries some 580,000 clones, more than 95% of them seen once, and the ten largest clones take less than 0.065%. Source material: naive CD4+ T cells sorted from blood. The subset was: CD45RA+ positively selected. Every receptor here comes from a woman aged 30 to 39 in good health.

This sequence joins TRBV28 and TRBJ2-2; D gene unclear. Trimming took 3 bases from V and 2 from J, leaving 4 bases between them. Germline V CDR1 and CDR2: MDHEN, SYDVKM. The CDR3 is 13 residues long. The CDR3 reads CASSLHNTGELFF. For the CDR3, the DNA is TGTGCCAGCAGTTTGCATAACACCGGGGAGCTGTTTTTT.

This chain's CDR3 is CASSPRQGRAEAFF. The CDR3 DNA is TGTGCCAGCTCACCCCGGCAGGGAAGGGCTGAAGCTTTCTTT. The chain couples TRBV18 to TRBJ1-1; D possibly corresponds to TRBD1 (5 bases). V lost 3 bases and J lost 6, with 14 bases in between. Looked up from germline, CDR1 is KGHSH and CDR2 is LQKENI. The CDR3 has 14 residues.

V is TRBV18 and J is TRBJ2-1; no definite D call. Germline V gives CDR1 KGHSH, CDR2 LQKENI. V was shortened by 2 bases and J by 0 bases, with 8 bases between the two germline ends. The CDR3 is 15 amino acids. The CDR3 reads CASSPGSFSYNEQFF. DNA for the CDR3: TGTGCCAGCTCACCAGGAAGCTTCTCCTACAATGAGCAGTTCTTC.

The rearrangement uses TRBV11-2 and TRBJ2-5; 9 positions agree with TRBD1. This CDR3 spans 17 amino acids. CDR1 and CDR2 from the germline V gene are SGHAT and FQNNGV. The J segment lost 5 bases and the V segment lost 5 bases, leaving 15 bases of the junction unmatched. The CDR3 protein is CASSPGTGFSIRETQYF. The CDR3, as DNA: TGTGCCAGCAGCCCCGGGACAGGGTTCTCTATCAGGGAGACCCAGTACTTC. Supplemented by reference TRBV11-2 and TRBJ2-5, the full variable domain reads EAGVAQSPRYKIIEKRQSVAFWCNPISGHATLYWYQQILGQGPKLLIQFQNNGVVDDSQLPKDRFSAERLKGVDSTLKIQPAKLEDSAVYLCASSPGTGFSIRETQYFGPGTRLLVL.

The chain recombines TRBV10-3 with TRBJ2-5; D might be TRBD1 or TRBD2, each matching 7 bases. The CDR3 contains 15 residues. The germline gives CDR1 ENHRY, CDR2 SYGVKD. V was pared by 3 bases and J by 5 bases, with 16 bases between. Here the CDR3 DNA reads TGTGCCATCAGTGAAGTTCAGGGGGGAGGGGAGACCCAGTACTTC. It translates to CAISEVQGGGETQYF.

The chain uses TRBV11-3 and TRBJ2-7; 8 nucleotides line up with TRBD1. V trimming: 6 bases; J trimming: 5 bases; junction bases outside the gene matches: 9. The CDR3 covers 14 residues. CDR1 is SGHNT and CDR2 is YENEEA in the germline V gene. The CDR3 DNA follows: TGTGCCAGCAGTTTTAGGACAGGGCTGGACGAGCAGTACTTC. Residues: CASSFRTGLDEQYF.

This chain connects TRBV28 to TRBJ2-7; D might be TRBD2 (7 bases). The germline V gene has CDR1 MDHEN and CDR2 SYDVKM. Trimming took off 6 bases at V and 6 bases at J, with 21 bases between the two ends. The CDR3 covers 15 residues. The CDR3 protein is CASRGGRPGPSEQYF. In nucleotides, the CDR3 is TGTGCCAGCAGGGGGGGGCGCCCGGGGCCCAGCGAGCAGTACTTC.

The rearrangement joins TRBV5-4 to TRBJ1-1; D gene unclear. CDR3 length: 13 residues. Between the trimmed V and J ends, which lost 1 base and 3 bases, there was a span of 7 bases. CDR1 and CDR2 (germline): SGHNT, YYREEE (reference sequence). The CDR3 loop is CASSLRVYTEAFF. CDR3 nucleotide sequence: TGTGCCAGCAGCTTGCGGGTTTACACTGAAGCTTTCTTT.

CDR3 DNA: TGTGCCAGCAGTTACACCGGGACAGGGAAAAGAAAACTGTTTTTT. Translated, it gives CASSYTGTGKRKLFF. This chain connects TRBV6-5 to TRBJ1-4; TRBD1 matches 9 bases. The CDR3 contains 15 residues. V trimming: 2 bases; J trimming: 10 bases; junction bases outside the gene matches: 8. Germline V gives CDR1 MNHEY, CDR2 SVGAGI.

The CDR3 spells CASTELSRNYGYTF. The CDR3, as DNA: TGTGCCAGCACCGAACTTAGTAGGAACTATGGCTACACCTTC. This rearrangement joins TRBV6-6 to TRBJ1-2, with D uncertain. The CDR3 runs 14 residues. The germline V gene has CDR1 MNHNY and CDR2 SVGAGI (reference sequence). V shed 7 bases and J shed 2 bases, with 14 bases lying between them.

This chain joins TRBV18 and TRBJ1-1; D remains ambiguous. Germline V gives CDR1 KGHSH, CDR2 LQKENI. The CDR3 runs to 14 residues. V lost 5 bases and J lost 1, with 11 bases in between. The CDR3 region is CASSARTANTEAFF. CDR3 DNA sequence: TGTGCCAGCTCAGCACGGACGGCGAACACTGAAGCTTTCTTT.

This clone was recorded only once. The J gene is TRBJ2-1, the V gene TRBV5-1; 14 bases match TRBD2. V trimming: 5 bases; J trimming: 5 bases; junction bases outside the gene matches: 3. The CDR3 contains 15 residues. The germline CDR1 and CDR2 sequences are SGHRS and YFSETQ. The CDR3 protein is CASSLTSGRDNEQFF. The CDR3 coding sequence is TGCGCCAGCAGTTTGACTAGCGGGAGGGACAATGAGCAGTTCTTC.

For this clone: A read error may account for a junction end that differs from germline. This rearrangement joins TRBV5-6 to TRBJ2-7; TRBD1 aligns across 8 bases. The CDR3 runs to 14 residues. Germline V lookup: CDR1 SGHDT, CDR2 YYEEEE. The chain's CDR3 is CASSSGTGSSEQYF. DNA of the CDR3: TGTGCCAGCAGCTCGGGGACAGGCTCCTCCGAGCAGTACTTC.

The V and J genes are TRBV7-9 and TRBJ1-2; D is unclear. The CDR3 is 14 residues long. Germline-derived CDR1 and CDR2 are SEHNR and FQNEAQ (reference sequence). V lost 1 base and J 5 bases, leaving 11 bases between the germline ends. CDR3 protein: CASSLDPQSYGYTF. Here the CDR3 DNA reads TGTGCCAGCAGCTTAGACCCACAGAGTTATGGCTACACCTTC.

This chain connects TRBV5-1 to TRBJ2-1; D is ambiguous. Germline values: CDR1 SGHRS, CDR2 YFSETQ. This CDR3 has 15 residues. V lost 0 bases, J lost 6 bases, and 13 bases lay in between. CDR3 region: CASSLDAAGLNEQFF. CDR3 nucleotides: TGCGCCAGCAGCTTGGATGCAGCCGGCCTCAATGAGCAGTTCTTC.

The V gene is TRBV5-6, the J gene TRBJ2-5; D remains unclear. The germline V gene has CDR1 SGHDT and CDR2 YYEEEE. The CDR3 is 15 residues long. Trimming shortened V by 4 bases and J by 1 base, and 14 bases separated the two germline ends. The CDR3 sequence: CASSVGLGLQETQYF. Written as DNA, the CDR3 is TGTGCCAGCAGCGTCGGGTTGGGCCTCCAAGAGACCCAGTACTTC.

This clone was seen only once. Other DNA sequences in this sample translate to the same CDR3. The chain recombines TRBV28 with TRBJ2-7, with a possible D match to TRBD2 (6 bases). This CDR3 contains 13 residues. Germline loops: CDR1 MDHEN, CDR2 SYDVKM. With 6 bases removed from V and 3 bases from J, the gap between germline ends came to 12 bases. This CDR3 reads CASSPTGGYEQYF. DNA for the CDR3: TGTGCCAGCAGCCCTACCGGGGGCTACGAGCAGTACTTC.

This sequence joins TRBV18 and TRBJ2-5, with D unresolved. Germline values: CDR1 KGHSH, CDR2 LQKENI. Trimming took 3 bases from V and 5 from J, leaving 13 bases between them. This CDR3 is 14 amino acids long. In nucleotides, the CDR3 is TGTGCCAGCTCACCGGTGGCAAAACATGAGACCCAGTACTTC. Its protein is CASSPVAKHETQYF.

The rearrangement links TRBV4-2 to TRBJ1-2; unclear D gene. Trimming left V 4 bases short and J 7 bases short, with 10 bases between. Germline V lookup: CDR1 LGHNA, CDR2 YNFKEQ. This CDR3 is built from 12 residues. The CDR3 sequence: CASSPVAGGYTF. The DNA of the CDR3 is TGTGCCAGCAGCCCGGTGGCGGGTGGCTACACCTTC.

J is TRBJ1-2 and V is TRBV29-1; D gene unclear. V shed 4 bases and J shed 3 bases, with 15 bases lying between them. Germline V gives CDR1 SQVTM, CDR2 ANQGSEA. The CDR3 has 14 residues. CDR3 DNA sequence: TGCAGCGTTGTGGAAGAATATTTTGACTATGGCTACACCTTC. Translating gives CSVVEEYFDYGYTF.

The rearrangement joins TRBV2 to TRBJ1-1; D may be TRBD1 (5 bases). This CDR3 region has 14 residues. Germline V CDR1 and CDR2: SNHLY, FYNNEI. Trimming took off 3 bases at V and 6 bases at J, with 14 bases between the two ends. The CDR3 is CASSDVPRGAEAFF. The CDR3 nucleotides are TGTGCCAGCAGTGACGTACCCCGAGGGGCTGAAGCTTTCTTT.